The 4 T cell receptor beta chains reported below all come from one sample, sequenced in a study of human T cells and chemical hapten exposure. TCRdb called the RACE reads again in MiXCR, with one record for every CDR3 protein. This table has under 200,000 distinct CDR3 sequences, roughly 30% appearing once. Noted time point: pre-sensitization, week 0. The treatment here: therapeutic diphenylcyclopropenone sensitization with weekly scalp DPC. This specimen was whole blood, taken in connection with sensitization to the hapten diphenylcyclopropenone (DPC). Receptors originate from a woman aged 30 to 39 with alopecia areata. Some clones in this sample may be carry-over from other donors' samples.

This clonotype has more than one count but fewer than ten. The CDR3 DNA reads TGTGCCACGGAGGACAGGGGGGGCGCAGATACGCAGTATTTT. It encodes CATEDRGGADTQYF. The chain is built from TRBV28 and TRBJ2-3, with 10 nucleotides matching TRBD1. Trimming at V came to 10 bases and at J to 4 bases, leaving 8 bases not matched to a gene. Germline-derived CDR1 and CDR2 are MDHEN and SYDVKM. CDR3 length: 14 residues.

This clonotype was counted only a few times. This chain joins TRBV7-2 and TRBJ1-6; D remains ambiguous. Germline V gives CDR1 SGHTA, CDR2 FQGNSA. The V and J ends lost 9 bases and 9 bases respectively, with 15 bases between them. The CDR3 sequence is 13 residues long. CDR3 coding DNA: TGTGCCAGTTCGACCGTTTTGGGTTCACCCCTCCACTTT. Its protein product is CASSTVLGSPLHF.

V is TRBV28 and J is TRBJ1-1, with TRBD1 matching 10 bases. J was trimmed by 4 bases and V by 3 bases; bases with no gene match: 5. The germline V gene has CDR1 MDHEN and CDR2 SYDVKM. The CDR3 has 15 residues. Here the CDR3 DNA reads TGTGCCAGCAGTTTGTACGGACAGGGGGGCACTGAAGCTTTCTTT. As protein: CASSLYGQGGTEAFF.

The chain carries TRBV7-8 and TRBJ2-1; 13 nucleotides agree with TRBD2. V trimming: 5 bases; J trimming: 3 bases; junction bases outside the gene matches: 4. Per the germline V gene, CDR1 is SGHVS and CDR2 is FQNEAQ. The CDR3 sequence is 16 residues long. In nucleotides, the CDR3 is TGTGCCAGCAGCGGAAGGACTAGCGGGAGCTACAATGAGCAGTTCTTC. As protein: CASSGRTSGSYNEQFF.